The rows below give T cell receptor beta chains drawn from one sample of a study of vaccination and CD4 T cells after COVID-19. These receptors have no identified antigens. Using its own MiXCR run on the PCR reads, TCRdb lists one record per CDR3 protein. The data hold 7,500 to 8,500 distinct CDR3 sequences, with roughly two thirds observed a single time. Sequenced sample: CD4+ T cells from blood, cultured in vitro. Receptors were obtained from a human donor who had recovered from COVID-19. Each CDR3 is given with its conserved first and last residue. The order of the fields is J gene, V gene, CDR3 protein.

>TRBJ2-6|TRBV7-2
CASSLGTGRSGANVLTF
>TRBJ2-1|TRBV6-5
CASSSTSPNEQFF
>TRBJ2-7|TRBV5-1
CASSTGGQGAFHEQYF
>TRBJ2-6|TRBV6-4
CAAPRGQLYSGANVLTF
>TRBJ2-2|TRBV7-9
CASSLGPGELFF
>TRBJ2-1|TRBV29-1
CSVAGTLNEQFF
>TRBJ2-7|TRBV11-2
CASSPRRGIGSYEQYF
>TRBJ2-3|TRBV11-3
CASSSAGGGDTQYF
>TRBJ2-3|TRBV7-3
CASSSGPSGRTDTQYF
>TRBJ2-7|TRBV20-1
CSARVRGGQGIAGVHEQYF
>TRBJ1-4|TRBV6-1
CASRPQGDGKLFF
>TRBJ2-5|TRBV7-8
CASSLYGGAIQETQYF
>TRBJ1-6|TRBV7-9
CASSLQGYNSPLHF
>TRBJ2-1|TRBV6-2/TRBV6-3
CASRTLAGGSNEQFF
>TRBJ1-1|TRBV20-1
CSARSRVFMNTEAFF
>TRBJ2-4|TRBV7-9
CASSLIQLGNIQYF
>TRBJ1-5|TRBV19
CASSPRTGYQPQHF
>TRBJ1-1|TRBV20-1
CSAILTGTGAEAYF
>TRBJ1-1|TRBV11-3
CASSSLGAMNTEAFF
>TRBJ2-1|TRBV6-1
CASRTGTAAYNEQFF
>TRBJ2-5|TRBV11-3
CASSLDRGGTQYF
>TRBJ2-5|TRBV19
CASRAGGQETQYF
>TRBJ1-6|TRBV7-9
CASSFRGRSPLHF
>TRBJ2-1|TRBV30
CARGDRGLNEQFF
>TRBJ2-7|TRBV6-5
CASSYQTGNEQYF
>TRBJ1-1|TRBV18
CASSPRNANTEAFF
>TRBJ2-7|TRBV15
CATSSPSLGRRSYEQYF
>TRBJ1-1|TRBV6-2/TRBV6-3
CASSTRGLTEAFF
>TRBJ2-3|TRBV6-5
CASSYMGTQYF
>TRBJ2-1|TRBV20-1
CSAGLKNEQFF
>TRBJ2-7|TRBV19
CASSMEGGTGEQYF